The entry that follows covers one TCR beta chain sequence. This clone may be a read error of a much larger clone one base away. This sample stems from a study of tumor and adjacent non-tumor tissue in lung cancer. The CDR3 length is 16 residues. Trimming removed 7 bases from V and 5 bases from J; junction bases left unmatched: 14. Germline V gene data show CDR1 as MNHEY and CDR2 as SVGEGT. No cell sorting was done before RNA was extracted from the tissue. A modified ARM-PCR protocol with three rounds of nested PCR amplified TCRbeta. TCRdb analysed the multiplex PCR reads with MiXCR anew, one entry per CDR3 protein. The sample yields 120,000 to 150,000 distinct CDR3 sequences, around 67% seen once.

The specimen was lung tumor tissue. J is TRBJ2-7 and V is TRBV6-2 or TRBV6-3, with 10 bases fitting TRBD2. The sequence derives from a man in his sixties with small cell lung cancer. The CDR3 nucleotides are TGTGCCAGCAACTCCCACCGGGGGACTAGCGCGAACGAGCAGTACTTC. Translation: CASNSHRGTSANEQYF.